This note documents a single T cell receptor (beta chain) sequence. Measured with immunoSEQ multiplex PCR; TCRdb has only the in-frame clones, and not every one. The table lists 110,000 or so clones, 75% to 95% of them singletons. These data originate in a study of T cells after somatic rescue of genetic block. Germline V gene lookup returns CDR1 SEHNR and CDR2 FQNEAQ (reference sequence). The ends were cut back, 2 bases at V and 0 bases at J, with 8 bases in the middle. This CDR3 comprises 15 residues. V gene TRBV7-9 combines with J gene TRBJ1-5; D unresolved. Sequencing used peripheral blood mononuclear cells (PBMCs). The receptor's source is a woman in her late teens or twenties. CDR3 nucleotides: TGTGCCAGCAGCTTAAGGACCGTTAGCAATCAGCCCCAGCATTTT. Its protein product is CASSLRTVSNQPQHF.